This T cell receptor beta chain was observed in a study of shared clonotypes between healthy human individuals. The CDR3 has 17 residues. V shed 6 bases and J shed 3 bases, with 20 bases lying between them. Germline assignment: CDR1 ENHRY and CDR2 SYGVKD. Sequenced by immunoSEQ multiplex PCR; TCRdb stores in-frame clones only, minus some. The sample holds some 360,000 clones, about 70% seen once. V usage is TRBV10-3 and J usage is TRBJ2-2; a possible D gene is TRBD2 (8 bases). Sequences were obtained from memory CD4+ T cells sorted from blood. The subset was: CD45RA-negative fraction. The TCR sequence derives from a man aged 25 to 40 in good health. CDR3 DNA: TGTGCCATCAGCTCCGGGACTAGGGGGCGCGACACCGGGGAGCTGTTTTTT. Translating it yields CAISSGTRGRDTGELFF.